This T cell receptor beta chain was sequenced for a study of T cell repertoires in cytomegalovirus infection. Turning to the study itself: Selection of CMV epitopes for the study included recently identified HLA-C-restricted and well-studied HLA-B-restricted ones. From public TCR beta signatures came an indication of both CMV infection and matching HLA type.

TCRdb reanalysed the reads using MiXCR and keeps one entry per CDR3 protein. The table shows under 40,000 distinct CDR3 sequences, with 40% to 65% occurring only once. This clonotype was seen more than once but under ten times. What it binds is unknown. Mismatch with germline at one junction end may stem from a read error. Points from the study as a whole: Predominance within the ex vivo response was attributable to HLA-C-restricted CMV-specific TCR beta clonotypes.

This CDR3 contains 15 residues. Per the germline V gene, CDR1 is LGHNA and CDR2 is YNFKEQ. The chain couples TRBV4-2 to TRBJ2-1, with D tentatively TRBD1 or TRBD2 (5 bases each). This clonotype was obtained from a human donor in good health (CMV status not recorded). Some clones in this sample may be carry-over from other donors' samples. Sequencing used CD8+ T cells from cultured PBMCs, obtained from culture after CMV antigen stimulation. CDR3 sequence reads: CASSEDPGPSNEQFF. In DNA form, the CDR3 reads TGTGCCAGCAGCGAAGACCCGGGGCCCTCGAATGAGCAGTTCTTC.